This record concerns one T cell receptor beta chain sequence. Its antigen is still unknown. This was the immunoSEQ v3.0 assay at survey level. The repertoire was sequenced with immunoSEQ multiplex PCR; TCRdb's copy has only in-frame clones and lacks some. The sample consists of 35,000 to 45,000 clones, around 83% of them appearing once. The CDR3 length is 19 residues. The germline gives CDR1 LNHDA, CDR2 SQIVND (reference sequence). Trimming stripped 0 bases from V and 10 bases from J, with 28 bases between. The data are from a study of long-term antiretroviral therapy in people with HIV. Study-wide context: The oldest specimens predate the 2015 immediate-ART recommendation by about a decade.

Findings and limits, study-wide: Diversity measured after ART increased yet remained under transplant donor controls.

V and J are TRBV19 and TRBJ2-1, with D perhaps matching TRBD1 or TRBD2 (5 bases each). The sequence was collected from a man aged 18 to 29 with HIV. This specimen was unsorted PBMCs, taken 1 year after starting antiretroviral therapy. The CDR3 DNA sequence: TGTGCCAGTAGTATAGAGGGGGTGTGGGGCGGCGGATTCAATAGGGAGCAGTTCTTC. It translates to CASSIEGVWGGGFNREQFF.